The T cell receptor beta chain described here comes from a study of regulatory T cells in long-lasting Graves disease. Background on the study: Antithyroid drug use was under 3 months in newly diagnosed Graves' patients.

The time point was: newly diagnosed GD, antithyroid drugs for less than 3 months. With RNA extracted from PBMCs as input, the TCR library was made. CDR3-region Arm-PCR and iRepertoire HTBI primers produced the TCR beta libraries. TCRdb ran MiXCR on the multiplex PCR reads and lists one entry per CDR3 protein. The table records under 250,000 distinct CDR3 sequences, around 20% of them present only once. Study-wide results and caveats: New patients shared fewer public clonotypes (about 1,000) than persistent patients did (fewer than 3,000). Persistent Graves' patients showed a TCR diversity that was lower than that of newly diagnosed ones.

A remark on this clonotype: Its matching antigen is unknown.

The CDR3 totals 15 residues. V lost 2 bases to trimming and J lost 2 bases, with 10 bases between them. CDR1 and CDR2 (germline): SGHAT, FQNNGV. The sequence derives from a female donor with Graves disease. This specimen consisted of peripheral blood mononuclear cells (PBMCs), obtained at new diagnosis, from a patient treated with antithyroid drugs. This chain uses TRBV11-2 with TRBJ1-5; a weak D match, TRBD1 (5 bases). CDR3 bases: TGTGCCAGCAGCTTAATGGGGCAGGGCAATCAGCCCCAGCATTTT. Its protein is CASSLMGQGNQPQHF.